This record covers a single T cell receptor beta chain. Its target is not known. Time point here: newly diagnosed GD, antithyroid drugs for less than 3 months. Extracted RNA from PBMCs served as the source of the TCR library. The source of the sample is a study of regulatory T cells in long-lasting Graves disease. Study-level results: Having only a small sample size may have limited accuracy. Favoring TRBV28, TRBJ1-2 and TRBJ2-5 was a feature seen in persistent disease.

CDR3 regions were amplified by Arm-PCR using iRepertoire HTBI primers to build TCR beta libraries. TCRdb reanalysed the multiplex PCR reads using MiXCR and keeps one entry per CDR3 protein. Of 560,000 or so distinct CDR3 sequences listed, 15% to 20% are singletons. The germline V gene encodes CDR1 SGHRS and CDR2 YFSETQ. The V end was cut by 2 bases, the J end by 4 bases, with 12 bases between. The CDR3 extends over 15 amino acids. The data were also submitted as part of a second study, on T cells in Graves' hyperthyroidism and ophthalmopathy.

This clonotype was obtained from a man between 18 and 35 years old with Graves disease. Sequencing used peripheral blood mononuclear cells (PBMCs), obtained at new diagnosis, from a patient treated with antithyroid drugs. This chain links TRBV5-1 with TRBJ1-4, with D unresolved. The CDR3 sequence: CASSFDPVGNEKLFF. DNA for the CDR3: TGCGCCAGCAGCTTCGACCCGGTGGGTAATGAAAAACTGTTTTTT.